The entry below gives a single TCR beta chain sequence along with its context. Antigen: not known. This sample was taken from a study of beta chain features in type 1 diabetes. Findings and limits, study-wide: Significant though moderate, a shortening of TCRB CDR3s appeared in all four CD4+ subsets of Type 1 diabetes patients.

CDR3 size: 16 residues. Trimming cost V 2 bases and J 2 bases, with 13 bases left between them. Germline-derived CDR1 and CDR2 are SGHTA and FQGTGA. Every bit of the isolated RNA underwent reverse transcription, so sequencing read expressed TCRB transcripts. Data came from immunoSEQ multiplex PCR; TCRdb stores just in-frame clones and leaves some out. The sample records 300,000 to 350,000 clones, roughly 14% being singletons. The sequenced sample was naive CD4+ T cells from blood. J is TRBJ2-1 and V is TRBV7-3; D perhaps matches TRBD2 (6 bases). The sequence was obtained from a woman in her late teens or twenties with type 1 diabetes. The CDR3 region has the DNA TGTGCCAGCAGCTTATCGGGGCTAGCGACCTACAATGAGCAGTTCTTC. Its protein product is CASSLSGLATYNEQFF.